What follows are 5 T cell receptor beta chains derived from one specimen sequenced in a study of T cells in women clearing cervical HPV infection. TCRdb's table, derived via immunoSEQ multiplex PCR, lists solely in-frame clones and lacks some. The table gives nearly 20,000 clones; the top ten clones make up 3.2% of it. Sequenced: blood buffy coat. The origin of the receptors is a woman aged 18 to 75 with a cervical HPV16 infection that either progressed to CIN3+ or cleared (not recorded which).

Notes on this clone: The junction departs from germline at one end; a sequencing error may be responsible. The CDR3 reads CASSSAGQGEETQYF. CDR3 DNA, as far as it was read: TGTGCTAGCAGCTCCGCCGGGCAGGGGGAAGAGACC. The chain links TRBV7-7 to TRBJ2-5; 7 bases fit TRBD1. Coverage ceases 3 residues before the CDR3 finishes, and the germline J gene fills in the end. The CDR3 is 15 residues long. Looked up from germline, CDR1 is SSHAT and CDR2 is FNYEAQ (reference sequence).

Regarding this clone: Coverage ceases 3 residues before the CDR3 finishes, and the germline J gene fills in the end. The chain couples TRBV20-1 to TRBJ2-7, with 7 bases aligning to TRBD1. Germline CDR1 DFQATT, CDR2 SNEGSKA (reference sequence). There are 14 residues in the CDR3. The J segment lost 1 base and the V segment lost 2 bases, leaving 5 bases of the junction unmatched. Partial CDR3 DNA: TGCAGTGCTAGAACCGGGACAGAATCCTACGAG. It encodes CSARTGTESYE. In full, the CDR3 reads CSARTGTESYEQYF.

On this clone itself: With the read ending 3 residues before the CDR3 end, the germline J gene is used to fill in that end. The rearrangement links TRBV7-2 to TRBJ2-7; 15 positions agree with TRBD2. The CDR3 is 15 residues long. CDR1 is SGHTA and CDR2 is FQGNSA in the germline V gene. The V gene end was trimmed by 5 bases and the J gene end by 4 bases; junction bases not matched to a gene: 3. The CDR3 bases that were read are TGTGCCAGCAGCCCAGGACTAGCGGGGGGGTACGAG. It encodes CASSPGLAGGYE. The full CDR3 protein is CASSPGLAGGYEQYF.

With regard to this clone: An end of the junction differs from the germline gene, which may be a read error. The observed sequence ends 3 residues before the CDR3 terminus, with the missing tail filled in from the germline J gene. The chain has TRBV4-2 and TRBJ2-7; possible D gene TRBD1, 6 bases. Germline V gene lookup returns CDR1 LGHNA and CDR2 YNFKEQ. The CDR3 has 15 residues. The part of the CDR3 DNA that was read is TGCGCCAGCAGCCAAGATTTTAACAGGGACTACGAG. This sequence encodes CASSQDFNRDYE. The CDR3 in its entirety is CASSQDFNRDYEQYF.

Worth noting for this clone: Read coverage stops 3 residues before the CDR3 terminus; the germline J gene supplies the remainder. The rearrangement joins TRBV5-1 to TRBJ1-1; the D gene is possibly TRBD1 (5 bases). CDR3 size: 13 residues. Trimming stripped 3 bases from V and 3 bases from J, with 9 bases between. Germline assignment: CDR1 SGHRS and CDR2 YFSETQ. The CDR3 loop reads CASSYEGDTEAFF. The part of the CDR3 DNA that was read is TGCGCCAGCAGCTACGAAGGGGACACTGAA.